Presented here are 4 T cell receptor beta chains from one specimen sequenced in a study of neurological immune-mediated disorders. TCRdb re-analysed the 5' RACE reads in MiXCR, keeping a single row per CDR3 protein. The data show roughly 100,000 distinct CDR3 sequences, with 3% to 4% seen just once and around 6% held by the top ten. The sequenced material came from PBMCs. The source is a woman in her late teens or twenties with multiple sclerosis.

This clonotype has a count of ten or more. The gene calls are TRBV4-1 and TRBJ2-2; D gene unclear. Germline-derived CDR1 and CDR2 are MGHRA and YSYEKL. Trimming cost V 1 base and J 4 bases, with 4 bases left between them. The CDR3 is 13 amino acids. CDR3 in DNA: TGCGCCAGCAGCCAAGTATTCACCGGGGAGCTGTTTTTT. It encodes CASSQVFTGELFF.

This clonotype has ten or more counts. The CDR3 DNA sequence: TGTGCCAGCAGCTTAGTTGGGGGGACCCCTGAAGCTTTCTTT. It encodes CASSLVGGTPEAFF. This rearrangement joins TRBV7-8 to TRBJ1-1; D perhaps matches TRBD1 (5 bases). CDR3 length equals 14 residues. The germline CDR1 and CDR2 sequences are SGHVS and FQNEAQ. Trimming left V 1 base short and J 6 bases short, with 12 bases between.

The CDR3 sequence is CASSELEVDTQYF. The CDR3 DNA follows: TGTGCCAGCAGTGAATTAGAGGTAGATACGCAGTATTTT. The chain employs TRBV6-1 and TRBJ2-3; D not resolved. V lost 2 bases and J 5 bases, leaving 8 bases between the germline ends. Germline CDR1 reads MNHNS; CDR2 reads SASEGT. The CDR3 is made up of 13 amino acids.

The sample holds many counts of this clonotype. V gene TRBV7-2 combines with J gene TRBJ1-1; tentative D call: TRBD1 (5 bases). Trimming took 0 bases from V and 0 from J, leaving 8 bases between them. CDR1 is SGHTA and CDR2 is FQGNSA in the germline V gene. The CDR3 length is 15 residues. The CDR3 protein is CASSLAGGMNTEAFF. Written as DNA, the CDR3 is TGTGCCAGCAGCTTAGCCGGGGGGATGAACACTGAAGCTTTCTTT.